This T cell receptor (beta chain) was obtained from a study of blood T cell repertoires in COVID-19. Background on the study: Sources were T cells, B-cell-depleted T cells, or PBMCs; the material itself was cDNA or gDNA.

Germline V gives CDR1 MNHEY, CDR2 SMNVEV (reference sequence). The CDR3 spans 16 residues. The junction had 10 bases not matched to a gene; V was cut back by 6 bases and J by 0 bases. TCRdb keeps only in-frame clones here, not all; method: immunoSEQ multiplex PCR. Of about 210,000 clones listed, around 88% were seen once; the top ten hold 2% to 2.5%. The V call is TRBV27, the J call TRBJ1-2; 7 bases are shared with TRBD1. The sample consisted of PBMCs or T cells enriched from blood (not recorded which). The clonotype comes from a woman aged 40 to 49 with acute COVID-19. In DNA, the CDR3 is TGTGCCAGCAGGCCGTGGGACAGACGCTCTAACTATGGCTACACCTTC. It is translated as CASRPWDRRSNYGYTF.